This is a list of T cell receptor beta chains from one sample in a study of patients and donors after allogeneic stem cell transplantation. TCRdb passed the RT-PCR reads through MiXCR, listing each CDR3 protein once. The sample yields about 200,000 distinct CDR3 sequences, more than 35% seen once. The sequencing input was blood, either unsorted or a sorted T cell fraction (not recorded which). The source of these receptors is a human donor who was either an allogeneic HSCT recipient or a stem cell or donor lymphocyte infusion donor (not recorded which). It is not recorded whose cells these are; they may come from a transplant donor. CDR3s include the opening cysteine and the closing phenylalanine or tryptophan. Each record gives: J gene, D gene, clone size, V gene, CDR3 DNA, CDR3 protein. A D gene is named only where the DNA matches it firmly. Some rows mark clone size as missing; the rest say once, few, many or name a class of expanded clone.

>TRBJ2-3|NA|NA|TRBV12-3/TRBV12-4
TGTGCCAGCACGGGACCGGCAGATACGCAGTATTTT
CASTGPADTQYF
>TRBJ1-1|TRBD1|NA|TRBV6-5
TGTGCCAGCGCAACAGGGGGCGCAGGTCCTGAAGCTTTCTTT
CASATGGAGPEAFF
>TRBJ1-2|NA|few|TRBV18
TGTGCCAGCTCACCACTCGGGCCACTTCTGGGTGGCTACACCTTC
CASSPLGPLLGGYTF
>TRBJ1-2|NA|NA|TRBV20-1
TGCAGTGCCTACCTACGGTCATCAGGCTACACCTTC
CSAYLRSSGYTF
>TRBJ2-3|NA|once|TRBV28
TGTGCCAGCAGTTCCGCAGACACAGATACGCAGTATTTT
CASSSADTDTQYF
>TRBJ1-6|NA|NA|TRBV5-1
TGCGCCAGCAGCCGACGGACGGAAAAGGATTCACCCCTCCACTTT
CASSRRTEKDSPLHF
>TRBJ1-2|NA|NA|TRBV10-3
TGTGCCATCAGCCAACAGAAAAGCTATGGCTACACCTTC
CAISQQKSYGYTF
>TRBJ1-3|NA|few|TRBV7-2
TGTGCCAGCAGCTTAGTAGCCAACTCTGGAAACACCATATATTTT
CASSLVANSGNTIYF
>TRBJ1-6|TRBD1|NA|TRBV5-5
TGTGCCAGCAGCAATAGACAGGGGCGAAATTCACCCCTCCACTTT
CASSNRQGRNSPLHF
>TRBJ2-2|TRBD1|NA|TRBV11-2
TGTGCCAGCAGCTTAGTTCAGGGGGTAACCGGGGAGCTGTTTTTT
CASSLVQGVTGELFF
>TRBJ2-2|NA|NA|TRBV6-1
TGTGCCAGCACCCTACAGGGACCTACGAACACCGGGGAGCTGTTTTTT
CASTLQGPTNTGELFF
>TRBJ2-1|TRBD1|NA|TRBV12-3/TRBV12-4
TGTGCCAGCAGTTCGGCGACAGGGGTCGATGAGCAGTTCTTC
CASSSATGVDEQFF
>TRBJ1-1|NA|NA|TRBV20-1
TGCAGTGCTAGAGTTACAATGGGAGACTTATGGGTGTCTTTCTTT
CSARVTMGDLWVSFF
>TRBJ1-3|NA|NA|TRBV20-1
TGCAGTGCTAGAGTCCTGGACACCATATATTTT
CSARVLDTIYF
>TRBJ2-5|NA|NA|TRBV12-3/TRBV12-4
TGTGCCAGCAGTTTTTGGGCAGGGCGAGAGACCCAGTACTTC
CASSFWAGRETQYF
>TRBJ2-7|TRBD1|NA|TRBV10-3
TGTGCCATCAGCGCGGGACAGGGAAGCTCCTACGAGCAGTACTTC
CAISAGQGSSYEQYF
>TRBJ2-2|TRBD1|few|TRBV12-3/TRBV12-4
TGTGCCAGCAGTGTATTCCCGGGACAGCCCGGGGAGCTGTTTTTT
CASSVFPGQPGELFF
>TRBJ1-1|NA|NA|TRBV28
TGTGCCAGCATGGGCAGGCGGACTGAAGCTTTCTTT
CASMGRRTEAFF
>TRBJ1-2|NA|NA|TRBV27
TGTGCCAGCAGTTACCAGCCAAACTATGGCTACACCTTC
CASSYQPNYGYTF
>TRBJ1-1|NA|few|TRBV20-1
TGCAGTGCCCAGAGGGGGGCAGAGAACACTGAAGCTTTCTTT
CSAQRGAENTEAFF
>TRBJ2-1|NA|NA|TRBV7-3
TGTGCCAGCAGCTTAACCAGGGATTACAATGAGCAGTTCTTC
CASSLTRDYNEQFF
>TRBJ1-2|TRBD1|NA|TRBV4-1
TGCGCCAGCAGCCAAGCCGTTGGGGACAGGGGACGCGGCTACACCTTC
CASSQAVGDRGRGYTF
>TRBJ2-7|NA|NA|TRBV6-5
TGTGCCAGCAGTTCAAATTCCCCTGGCGGTGCACGAGCCTACGAGCAGTACTTC
CASSSNSPGGARAYEQYF
>TRBJ2-2|NA|NA|TRBV7-8
TGTGCCAGCAGCTCAACTAGCGAGGGGGCGCGGACCGGGGAGCTGTTTTTT
CASSSTSEGARTGELFF
>TRBJ2-2|TRBD1|NA|TRBV7-2
TGTGCCGGACAGGGGCTGAACACCGGGGAGCTGTTTTTT
CAGQGLNTGELFF
>TRBJ2-1|NA|NA|TRBV19
TGTGCCAGTAGTATAGCAGGCGGGGGCGTGTACAATGAGCAGTTCTTC
CASSIAGGGVYNEQFF
>TRBJ2-5|NA|NA|TRBV5-6
TGTGCCAGCAGCGGTGGGACGGACCAAGAGACCCAGTACTTC
CASSGGTDQETQYF
>TRBJ1-1|NA|few|TRBV7-2
TGTGCCAGCAGCTTAAGCAAGGGAATGAACACTGAAGCTTTCTTT
CASSLSKGMNTEAFF
>TRBJ2-3|NA|NA|TRBV5-1
TGCGCCAGCAGCTCCCGTCCGGGGACAGATACGCAGTATTTT
CASSSRPGTDTQYF
>TRBJ2-3|TRBD1|NA|TRBV12-3/TRBV12-4
TGTGCCAGCAGTACAGGGGTTTCCTGGGCAGATACGCAGTATTTT
CASSTGVSWADTQYF
>TRBJ1-5|NA|NA|TRBV20-1
TGCAGTGCTCCGACGGTGGCATATAGCAATCAGCCCCAGCATTTT
CSAPTVAYSNQPQHF
>TRBJ2-3|NA|NA|TRBV5-1
TGCGCCAGCAGCTTACAAACAGGGATCACAGATACGCAGTATTTT
CASSLQTGITDTQYF
>TRBJ1-2|NA|NA|TRBV6-6
TGTGCCAGCAGTTACGACTATGGCTACACCTTC
CASSYDYGYTF
>TRBJ2-2|TRBD2|NA|TRBV9
TGTGCCAGCAGCGTGACCGGACTAGCGGGGAACACCGGGGAGCTGTTTTTT
CASSVTGLAGNTGELFF
>TRBJ1-2|NA|NA|TRBV12-3/TRBV12-4
TGTGCCAGCAGTTTGAGGGTCCTGGGTGGCTACACCTTC
CASSLRVLGGYTF
>TRBJ1-1|NA|few|TRBV9
TGTGCCAGCAGCGTAGTCCCCGTCCGGGACACTGAAGCTTTCTTT
CASSVVPVRDTEAFF
>TRBJ2-5|TRBD1|NA|TRBV30
TGTGCCTGGCAACAGGGGGGGACCCAGTACTTC
CAWQQGGTQYF
>TRBJ1-5|TRBD1|few|TRBV20-1
TGCAGTGCTAGCCGACAGGGGGCGGAAGGTCAGCCCCAGCATTTT
CSASRQGAEGQPQHF
>TRBJ1-6|NA|few|TRBV12-3/TRBV12-4
TGTGCCAGCAAGAGGGGCTTTTATAATTCACCCCTCCACTTT
CASKRGFYNSPLHF
>TRBJ1-6|NA|few|TRBV12-3/TRBV12-4
TGTGCCAGCAGCATGAGTAATTCACCCCTCCACTTT
CASSMSNSPLHF
>TRBJ1-2|TRBD1|many|TRBV4-3
TGCGCCAGCAGCCAACCTGGACAGGGAGGTGGCTACACCTTC
CASSQPGQGGGYTF
>TRBJ2-7|TRBD1|NA|TRBV6-2/TRBV6-3
TGTGCCAGCAGTTCTCCGGGACAGGGGGCCTACGAGCAGTACTTC
CASSSPGQGAYEQYF
>TRBJ2-3|NA|NA|TRBV4-3
TGCGCCAGCAGCCAAGTACAGGCGAACACAGATACGCAGTATTTT
CASSQVQANTDTQYF
>TRBJ1-5|TRBD1|NA|TRBV4-1
TGCGCCAGCAGCCCCGACAGGGTCGTACAGCCCCAGCATTTT
CASSPDRVVQPQHF
>TRBJ2-6|NA|NA|TRBV5-1
TGCGCCAGCAGCTCGAGCTCTGGGGCCAACGTCCTGACTTTC
CASSSSSGANVLTF
>TRBJ2-7|NA|NA|TRBV5-6
TGTGCCAGCAGACATTGGACTCCCATAAAAGAGCAGTACTTC
CASRHWTPIKEQYF
>TRBJ2-6|NA|NA|TRBV20-1
TGCAGTGCTAGAGATCCCAAACAGGGAGCTGGGGCCAACGTCCTGACTTTC
CSARDPKQGAGANVLTF
>TRBJ1-4|TRBD1|NA|TRBV29-1
TGCAGCGTTGTAGACAGGGGTCGGTATGAAAAACTGTTTTTT
CSVVDRGRYEKLFF
>TRBJ2-7|NA|few|TRBV6-5
TGTGCCAGCAGTTTACAGGGGAGGGAGCAGTACTTC
CASSLQGREQYF
>TRBJ1-2|NA|few|TRBV29-1
TGCAGCGTTCCCGCAGATAATCAAAACTATGGCTACACCTTC
CSVPADNQNYGYTF